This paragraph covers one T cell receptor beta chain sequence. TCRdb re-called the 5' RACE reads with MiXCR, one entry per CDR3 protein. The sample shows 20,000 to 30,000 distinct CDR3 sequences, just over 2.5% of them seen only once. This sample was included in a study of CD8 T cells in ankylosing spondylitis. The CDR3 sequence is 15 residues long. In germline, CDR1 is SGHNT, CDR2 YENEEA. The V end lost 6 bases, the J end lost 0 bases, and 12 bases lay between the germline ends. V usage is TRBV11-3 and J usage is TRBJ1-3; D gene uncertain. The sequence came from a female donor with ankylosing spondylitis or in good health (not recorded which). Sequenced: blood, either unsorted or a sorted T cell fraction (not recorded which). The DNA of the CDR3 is TGTGCCAGCAGACCCTCGTGGGGCTCTGGAAACACCATATATTTT. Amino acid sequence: CASRPSWGSGNTIYF.